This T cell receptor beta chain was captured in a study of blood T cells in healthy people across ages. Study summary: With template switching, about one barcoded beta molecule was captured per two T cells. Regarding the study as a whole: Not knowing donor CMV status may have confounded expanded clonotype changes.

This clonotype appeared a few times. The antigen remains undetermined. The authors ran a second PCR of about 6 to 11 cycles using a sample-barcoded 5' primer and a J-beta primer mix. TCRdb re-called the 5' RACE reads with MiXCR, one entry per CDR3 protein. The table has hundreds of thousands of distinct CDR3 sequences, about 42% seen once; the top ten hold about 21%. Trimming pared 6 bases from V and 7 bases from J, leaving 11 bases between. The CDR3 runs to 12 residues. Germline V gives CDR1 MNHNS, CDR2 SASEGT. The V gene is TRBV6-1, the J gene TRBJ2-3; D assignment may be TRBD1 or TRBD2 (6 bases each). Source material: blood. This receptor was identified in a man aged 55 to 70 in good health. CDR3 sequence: CASSQGGYTQYF. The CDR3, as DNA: TGTGCCAGCAGCCAAGGGGGGTATACGCAGTATTTT.